This is a list of T cell receptor beta chains from one sample in a study of Graves' ophthalmopathy and Graves' hyperthyroidism. TCRdb processed the multiplex PCR reads anew with MiXCR; each CDR3 protein has one entry. The sample shows about 340,000 distinct CDR3 sequences, around a sixth of them seen only once. Sequencing was performed on peripheral blood. All receptors derive from an adult man with Graves' ophthalmopathy. CDR3s include the opening cysteine and the closing phenylalanine or tryptophan.

v_gene: TRBV12-3/TRBV12-4
j_gene: TRBJ1-5
CDR3aa: CASSLNLGGNQPQHF

v_gene: TRBV28
j_gene: TRBJ1-2
CDR3aa: CASSERTGLGYTF

v_gene: TRBV6-4
j_gene: TRBJ2-3
CDR3aa: CASSDGVAGVTDTQYF

v_gene: TRBV11-2
j_gene: TRBJ2-2
CDR3aa: CASSLYGAVGTGELFF

v_gene: TRBV6-5
j_gene: TRBJ1-2
CDR3aa: CASSRGNDYGYTF

v_gene: TRBV30
j_gene: TRBJ1-5
CDR3aa: CAWSAYQGHRRSNQPQHF

v_gene: TRBV20-1
j_gene: TRBJ2-6
CDR3aa: CSARDSWLAGVGTGANVLTF

v_gene: TRBV5-1
j_gene: TRBJ2-5
CDR3aa: CASSLDLSLQYF

v_gene: TRBV7-2
j_gene: TRBJ2-5
CDR3aa: CASSGRHRETQYF

v_gene: TRBV6-5
j_gene: TRBJ2-7
CDR3aa: CASIKNGIDEQYF

v_gene: TRBV2
j_gene: TRBJ2-2
CDR3aa: CASRGGLGNTGELFF

v_gene: TRBV20-1
j_gene: TRBJ2-7
CDR3aa: CSARTIGGLGTYEQYF

v_gene: TRBV11-2
j_gene: TRBJ2-7
CDR3aa: CASSLIGAWTSGEQYF

v_gene: TRBV4-1
j_gene: TRBJ2-7
CDR3aa: CASSQRGGSPYEQYF

v_gene: TRBV3-1
j_gene: TRBJ1-6
CDR3aa: CASSLRDRGRNSPLHF

v_gene: TRBV6-1
j_gene: TRBJ1-5
CDR3aa: CASMGQPYGNQPQHF

v_gene: TRBV3-1
j_gene: TRBJ1-6
CDR3aa: CASSPQTEGDNSPLHF

v_gene: TRBV4-1
j_gene: TRBJ1-1
CDR3aa: CASSQEGQYTEAFF

v_gene: TRBV7-6
j_gene: TRBJ1-5
CDR3aa: CASSMDGNQPQHF

v_gene: TRBV20-1
j_gene: TRBJ2-5
CDR3aa: CSASGQETQYF

v_gene: TRBV28
j_gene: TRBJ2-2
CDR3aa: CANYSGGAGELFF

v_gene: TRBV19
j_gene: TRBJ2-6
CDR3aa: CASSMGPSGANVLTF

v_gene: TRBV12-3/TRBV12-4
j_gene: TRBJ1-2
CDR3aa: CASSLSNRRRYYGYTF

v_gene: TRBV7-8
j_gene: TRBJ1-1
CDR3aa: CASSPWTGGSNTEAFF

v_gene: TRBV6-5
j_gene: TRBJ1-3
CDR3aa: CASRNGVSGAGNTIYF

v_gene: TRBV29-1
j_gene: TRBJ2-7
CDR3aa: CSVGVPGSSYEQYF

v_gene: TRBV7-9
j_gene: TRBJ2-7
CDR3aa: CASSPTEVNYEQYF

v_gene: TRBV7-2
j_gene: TRBJ2-7
CDR3aa: CASSFQGYSYEQYF

v_gene: TRBV28
j_gene: TRBJ2-5
CDR3aa: CASSLGTGVQETQYF

v_gene: TRBV10-3
j_gene: TRBJ2-7
CDR3aa: CAISEKVLNYEQYF

v_gene: TRBV5-1
j_gene: TRBJ2-2
CDR3aa: CASRGQGAGELFF

v_gene: TRBV6-1
j_gene: TRBJ2-5
CDR3aa: CASTGAGWEETQYF

v_gene: TRBV10-3
j_gene: TRBJ1-2
CDR3aa: CAISSANQKERGYTF

v_gene: TRBV15
j_gene: TRBJ2-5
CDR3aa: CATSRVKGSGQETQYF

v_gene: TRBV6-1
j_gene: TRBJ2-6
CDR3aa: CASSELRLAALSGANVLTF

v_gene: TRBV10-3
j_gene: TRBJ1-5
CDR3aa: CAISETVRSNQPQHF

v_gene: TRBV6-2/TRBV6-3
j_gene: TRBJ2-4
CDR3aa: CASSYGDIQYF

v_gene: TRBV11-2
j_gene: TRBJ2-3
CDR3aa: CASSFLKGGKMSDTQYF

v_gene: TRBV12-3/TRBV12-4
j_gene: TRBJ1-5
CDR3aa: CASSRPGNQPQLF

v_gene: TRBV27
j_gene: TRBJ1-1
CDR3aa: CASSLNRLTEAFF

v_gene: TRBV18
j_gene: TRBJ2-5
CDR3aa: CASSPTDRVGETQYF

v_gene: TRBV11-2
j_gene: TRBJ1-6
CDR3aa: CASSLGRSSYNSPLHF

v_gene: TRBV11-2
j_gene: TRBJ2-4
CDR3aa: CASSLSRTSGRRGNIQYF

v_gene: TRBV18
j_gene: TRBJ2-2
CDR3aa: CASSPTGQSTGELFF

v_gene: TRBV13
j_gene: TRBJ1-2
CDR3aa: CASSLVGGSGYGYTF

v_gene: TRBV2
j_gene: TRBJ1-1
CDR3aa: CASSEHGTTEAFF

v_gene: TRBV7-8
j_gene: TRBJ1-2
CDR3aa: CASSRWTVNYGYTF

v_gene: TRBV11-1
j_gene: TRBJ2-2
CDR3aa: CASSSLVNRGAITGELFF

v_gene: TRBV27
j_gene: TRBJ2-7
CDR3aa: CASSPGTSGRLVTYEQYF